What follows are 3 T cell receptor beta chains derived from one specimen sequenced in a study of shared clonotypes between healthy human individuals. Libraries were prepared by immunoSEQ multiplex PCR; TCRdb keeps only in-frame clonotypes and omits some of them. In the table there are 1 million to 1.3 million clones, more than 75% of which are singletons. Sequencing was done on a sample of memory CD4+ T cells from PBMCs. Indicated subset: CD45RA-negative fraction. The receptors were sampled from a man between 18 and 29 years old in good health. Some clones in this sample may be carry-over from other donors' samples.

This chain joins TRBV9 and TRBJ1-1; 7 bases fit TRBD1. From germline, CDR1 is SGDLS and CDR2 YYNGEE. CDR3 length: 15 residues. Trimming took 0 bases from V and 5 from J; bases not matched to a gene: 7. CDR3 protein: CASSVVPTGRTEAFF. CDR3 sequence (DNA): TGTGCCAGCAGCGTAGTTCCGACAGGGAGGACTGAAGCTTTCTTT.

The J gene is TRBJ1-2, the V gene TRBV5-1, with TRBD1 matching over 9 bases. The CDR3 is 12 amino acids. Germline V gene data show CDR1 as SGHRS and CDR2 as YFSETQ. Trimming removed 3 bases from V and 6 bases from J; junction bases left unmatched: 0. The CDR3 nucleotides read TGCGCCAGCAGCTGGGACAGGGATGGCTACACCTTC. Translation: CASSWDRDGYTF.

This chain connects TRBV19 to TRBJ2-7, with D perhaps TRBD2 (6 bases). Germline V gives CDR1 LNHDA, CDR2 SQIVND (reference sequence). The CDR3 covers 13 residues. V lost 0 bases and J lost 6, with 9 bases in between. This chain's CDR3 is CASSIDQGGEQYF. The CDR3 DNA follows: TGTGCCAGTAGTATAGATCAGGGAGGCGAGCAGTACTTC.